This T cell receptor beta chain emerged from a study of cytomegalovirus exposure and HLA in healthy donors. The CDR3 runs to 15 residues. V lost 5 bases to trimming and J lost 5 bases; unmatched junction nucleotides: 7. CDR1 is MDHEN and CDR2 is SYDVKM in the germline V gene. Primers: 60 Vbeta forward and 13 Jbeta reverse. Method: immunoSEQ multiplex PCR; TCRdb's copy keeps in-frame clones and lacks some. Here the sample spans 70,000 to 90,000 clones, around 68% being singletons. The chain recombines TRBV28 with TRBJ2-3, with TRBD2 matching 10 bases. The receptor's source is a woman aged 40 to 50 in good health and CMV-seropositive. Input material: PBMCs. The CDR3 sequence: CASSPSRLAGDTQYF. The DNA for the CDR3 is TGTGCCAGCAGTCCCTCAAGACTAGCGGGAGATACGCAGTATTTT.